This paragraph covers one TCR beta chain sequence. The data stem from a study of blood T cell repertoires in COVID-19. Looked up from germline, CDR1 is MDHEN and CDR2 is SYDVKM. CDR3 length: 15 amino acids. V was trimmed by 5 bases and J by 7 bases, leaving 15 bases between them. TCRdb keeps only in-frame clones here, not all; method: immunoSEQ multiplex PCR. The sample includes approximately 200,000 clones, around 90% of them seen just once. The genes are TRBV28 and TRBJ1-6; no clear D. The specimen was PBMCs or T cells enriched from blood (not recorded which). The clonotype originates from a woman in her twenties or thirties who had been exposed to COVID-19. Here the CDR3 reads CASSPLGGRNSPLHF. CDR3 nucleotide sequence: TGTGCCAGCAGTCCCCTAGGAGGTCGGAATTCACCCCTCCACTTT.